This T cell receptor (beta chain) stems from a study of regulatory T cells in long-lasting Graves disease (dated by TCRdb to the early 2020s). About the full investigation: To count as having persistent Graves' disease, a patient had to have received antithyroid drug treatment for over 5 years with TSH receptor autoantibodies remaining persistently positive. The study was conducted in China and was registered as a clinical trial. A total of about 35 samples underwent TCR sequencing, from about 13 patients with persistent Graves' disease and some 20 patients with newly diagnosed Graves' disease. Persistent Graves' disease patients in the clinical cohort had taken antithyroid drugs for roughly ten years on average. Peripheral blood TCR sequencing and RNA sequencing compared persistent Graves' disease patients with newly diagnosed Graves' disease patients. What the research found in general, with its limitations: As a limitation, the authors acknowledged that the small sample size may reduce accuracy. Persistent patients shared more public clonotypes among themselves (around 2,500) than newly diagnosed patients did (about 970). Persistent Graves' disease patients showed lower TCR Shannon entropy and fewer highly expanded clones than newly diagnosed patients, suggesting clonal expansion. Persistent disease showed preferential use of TRBV28, TRBJ1-2 and TRBJ2-5, whereas newly diagnosed disease favored TRBV20-1 and TRBJ2-1. The study examined only peripheral blood because the primary lesion, thyroid tissue, could not be accessed. Sequencing and analysis were restricted to the TCR beta chain.

This clonotype was seen ten or more times. Its recognized antigen is unknown. Qualities for individual bases were not recorded, and no much larger clone is one base off. Per the publication, the time point label means: persistent/refractory GD, antithyroid drugs over 5 years with positive TRAb. For both TCR sequencing and RNA sequencing, RNA was extracted from PBMCs using TRIzol. The diagnosis of Graves' disease was made according to American Thyroid Association guidelines. Patients were recruited from an endocrinology department in Xi'an, China. Each patient gave about 10 milliliters of peripheral blood, collected in an EDTA anticoagulant tube. Ficoll Paque Plus density gradient separation was used to isolate PBMCs, and no additional T cell sorting was done. RNA quality was checked with an Agilent 2100 Bioanalyzer and agarose gel, and concentration with a NanoDrop 2000. The library was built by means of multiplex PCR. Sequencing was performed on an Illumina HiSeq 4000. iRepertoire HTBI primers and Arm-PCR amplification of CDR3 regions were used to construct TCR beta libraries. Gel purification was performed on PCR products prior to sequencing. The authors processed their data as follows. Across samples, approximately 68 TRBV and 14 TRBJ segments were identified and used for gene usage analysis of CDR3 amino acid clonotypes. COPE and FqMerger were used to merge the filtered high-quality paired reads into contigs. BLAST was used to align contigs to IMGT TRBV, TRBD and TRBJ reference genes, and CDR3 was defined according to IMGT. Highly expanded clones were defined as clonotypes with a frequency above 0.1%. Repertoire diversity was measured by Shannon entropy, and V-J evenness by the Gini coefficient. A clonotype was considered public if more than one individual shared it. TCRdb's own reprocessing of the public reads used fastp at Q25 and MiXCR and kept productive beta chains. When rows share a CDR3 protein, they turn into one entry using the most common DNA and genes. It is TCRdb's table, rather than the study itself, that gives the V and J calls and clone size. Recorded for this sample are approximately 690,000 distinct CDR3 sequences; around 30% of them occurred a single time. Of the sample, roughly 40% falls within the top ten clones.

Relative to germline, V is 6 bases shorter and J is 12 bases shorter, with 20 bases between their ends. CDR1 and CDR2 (MNHNS, SASEGT) derive from the germline V gene. The CDR3 has 13 amino acids, counting the end cysteine and phenylalanine. Only CDR3 DNA remains: 39 bases, in frame from the first base. The receptor was isolated from a female donor with Graves disease. Recombination linked TRBV6-1 to TRBJ1-2; TRBD1 could be the D gene, as 5 bases match. The starting material was peripheral blood mononuclear cells (PBMCs), obtained when the disease was refractory, from a patient treated with antithyroid drugs. In nucleotides, the sequence is TGTGCCAGCAGGATGCCCGGGACGGGCAGAGACACCTTC. This translates into CASRMPGTGRDTF.